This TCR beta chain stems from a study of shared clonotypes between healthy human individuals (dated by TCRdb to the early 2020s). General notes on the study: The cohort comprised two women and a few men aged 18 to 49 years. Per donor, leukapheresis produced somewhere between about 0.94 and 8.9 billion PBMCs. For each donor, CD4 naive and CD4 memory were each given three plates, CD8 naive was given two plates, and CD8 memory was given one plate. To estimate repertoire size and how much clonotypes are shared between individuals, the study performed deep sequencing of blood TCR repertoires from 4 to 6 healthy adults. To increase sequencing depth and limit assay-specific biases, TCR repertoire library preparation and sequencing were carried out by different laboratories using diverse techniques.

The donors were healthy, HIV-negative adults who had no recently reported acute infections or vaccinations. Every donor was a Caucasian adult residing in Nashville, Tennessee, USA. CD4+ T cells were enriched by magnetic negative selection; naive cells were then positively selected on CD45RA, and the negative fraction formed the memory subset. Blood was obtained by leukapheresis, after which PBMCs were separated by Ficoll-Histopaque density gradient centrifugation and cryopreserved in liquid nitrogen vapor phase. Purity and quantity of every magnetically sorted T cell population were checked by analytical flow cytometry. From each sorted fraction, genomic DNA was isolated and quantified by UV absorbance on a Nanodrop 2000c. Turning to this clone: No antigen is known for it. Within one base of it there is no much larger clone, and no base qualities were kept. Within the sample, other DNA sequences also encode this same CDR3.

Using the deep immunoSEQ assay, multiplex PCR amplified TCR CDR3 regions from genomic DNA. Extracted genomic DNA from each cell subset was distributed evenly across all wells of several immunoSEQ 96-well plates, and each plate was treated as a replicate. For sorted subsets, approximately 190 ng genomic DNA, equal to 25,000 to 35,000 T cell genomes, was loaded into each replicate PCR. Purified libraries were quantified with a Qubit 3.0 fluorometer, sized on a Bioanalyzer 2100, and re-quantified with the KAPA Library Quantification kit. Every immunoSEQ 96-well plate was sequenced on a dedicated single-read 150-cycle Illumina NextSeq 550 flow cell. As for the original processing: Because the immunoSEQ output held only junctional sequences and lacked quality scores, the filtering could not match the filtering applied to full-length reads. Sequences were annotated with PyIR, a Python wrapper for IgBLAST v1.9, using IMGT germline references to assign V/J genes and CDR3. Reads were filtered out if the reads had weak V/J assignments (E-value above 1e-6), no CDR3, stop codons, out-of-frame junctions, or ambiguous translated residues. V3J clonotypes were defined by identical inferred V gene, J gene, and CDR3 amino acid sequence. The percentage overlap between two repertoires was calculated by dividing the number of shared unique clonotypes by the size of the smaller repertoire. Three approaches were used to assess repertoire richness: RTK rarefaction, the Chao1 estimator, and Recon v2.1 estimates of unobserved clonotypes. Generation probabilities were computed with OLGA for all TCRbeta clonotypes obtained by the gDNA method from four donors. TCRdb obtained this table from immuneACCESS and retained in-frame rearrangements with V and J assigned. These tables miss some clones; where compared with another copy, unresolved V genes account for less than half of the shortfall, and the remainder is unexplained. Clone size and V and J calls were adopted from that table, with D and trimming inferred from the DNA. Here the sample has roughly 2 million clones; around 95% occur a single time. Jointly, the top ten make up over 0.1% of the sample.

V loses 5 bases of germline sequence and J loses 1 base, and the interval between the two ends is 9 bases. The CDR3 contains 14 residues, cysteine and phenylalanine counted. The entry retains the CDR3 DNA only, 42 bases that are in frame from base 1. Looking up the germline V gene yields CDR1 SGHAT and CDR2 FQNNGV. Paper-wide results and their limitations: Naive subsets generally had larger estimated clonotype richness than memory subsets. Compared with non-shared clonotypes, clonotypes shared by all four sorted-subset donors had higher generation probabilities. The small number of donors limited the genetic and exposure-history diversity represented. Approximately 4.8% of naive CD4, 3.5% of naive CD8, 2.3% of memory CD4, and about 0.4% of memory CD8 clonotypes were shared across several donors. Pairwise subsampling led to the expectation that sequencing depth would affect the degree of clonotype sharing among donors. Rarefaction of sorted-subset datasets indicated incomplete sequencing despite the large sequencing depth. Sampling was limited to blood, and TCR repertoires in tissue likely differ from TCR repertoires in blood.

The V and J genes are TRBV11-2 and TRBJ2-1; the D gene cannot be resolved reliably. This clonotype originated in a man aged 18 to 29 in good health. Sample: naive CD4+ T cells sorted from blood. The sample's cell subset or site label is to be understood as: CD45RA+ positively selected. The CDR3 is CASSRPGSYNEQFF. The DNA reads TGTGCCAGCAGCCGCCCCGGGTCCTACAATGAGCAGTTCTTC.